The clone carrying this TCR beta chain occurred many times. The target antigen is unknown. This entry is derived from a study of Graves' ophthalmopathy and Graves' hyperthyroidism. The authors amplified TCR beta CDR3 regions, and they did so from RNA transcripts for repertoire sequencing. Second-round multiplex PCR followed a first-round RT-PCR using HTBI primers. TCRdb recomputed calls from the multiplex PCR reads with MiXCR, one row per CDR3 protein. The profile shows approximately 480,000 distinct CDR3 sequences, about an eighth of them singletons. Germline-derived CDR1 and CDR2 are MNHNS and SASEGT. V lost 6 bases to trimming and J lost 5 bases; unmatched junction nucleotides: 10. The CDR3 covers 16 residues. Study results and limitations: In blood appeared most of the expanded thyroid clonotypes whose frequency exceeded 0.001.

The gene calls are TRBV6-1 and TRBJ1-6; TRBD1 agrees at 7 bases. Sequenced: blood. This sequence was found in a woman aged 30 to 39 with Graves' ophthalmopathy. CDR3 sequence reads: CASSLDRVGDNSPLHF. The CDR3 DNA reads TGTGCCAGCAGCCTAGACAGGGTGGGGGATAATTCACCCCTCCACTTT.